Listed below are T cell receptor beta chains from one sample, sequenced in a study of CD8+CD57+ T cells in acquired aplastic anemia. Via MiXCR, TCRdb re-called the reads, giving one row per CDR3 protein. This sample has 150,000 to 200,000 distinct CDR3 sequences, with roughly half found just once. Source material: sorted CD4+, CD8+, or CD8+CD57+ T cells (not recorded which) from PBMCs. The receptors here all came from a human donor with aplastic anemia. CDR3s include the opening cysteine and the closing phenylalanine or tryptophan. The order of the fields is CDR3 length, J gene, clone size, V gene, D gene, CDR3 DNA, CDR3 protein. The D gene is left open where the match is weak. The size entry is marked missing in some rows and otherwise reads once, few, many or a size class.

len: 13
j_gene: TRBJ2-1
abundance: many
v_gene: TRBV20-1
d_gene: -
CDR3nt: TGCAGTGCGAGAAGACTAGTCGTTGGTGAGCAGTTCTTC
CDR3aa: CSARRLVVGEQFF

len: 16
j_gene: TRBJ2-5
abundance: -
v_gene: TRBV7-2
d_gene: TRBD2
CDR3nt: TGTGCCAGCAGCTTAGTAGTGACTAGCGGCCAAGAGACCCAGTACTTC
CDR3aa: CASSLVVTSGQETQYF

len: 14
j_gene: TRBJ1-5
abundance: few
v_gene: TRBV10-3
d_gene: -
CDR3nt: TGTGCCATCGGGTCCGGGAATAACAATCAGCCCCAGCATTTT
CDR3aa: CAIGSGNNNQPQHF

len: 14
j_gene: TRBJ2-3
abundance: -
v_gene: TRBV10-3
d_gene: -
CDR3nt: TGTGCCAGCAGCCGAGATAGTAGCACAGATACGCAGTATTTT
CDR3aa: CASSRDSSTDTQYF

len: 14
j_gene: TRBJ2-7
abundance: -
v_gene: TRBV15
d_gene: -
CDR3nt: TGTGCCACCAGCAGAGATAGGGGCCCGGGCGAGCAGTACTTC
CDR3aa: CATSRDRGPGEQYF

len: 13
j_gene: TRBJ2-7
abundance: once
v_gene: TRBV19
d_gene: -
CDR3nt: TGTGCCAGTAGTATCGGTCTTCTCTACGAGCAGTACTTC
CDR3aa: CASSIGLLYEQYF

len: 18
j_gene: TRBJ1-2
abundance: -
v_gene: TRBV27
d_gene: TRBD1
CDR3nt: TGTGCCAGCAGTTTATATGGGCCTCCGGGACAGGCTAACTATGGCTACACCTTC
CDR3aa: CASSLYGPPGQANYGYTF

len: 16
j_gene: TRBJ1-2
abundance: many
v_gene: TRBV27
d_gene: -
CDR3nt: TGTGCCAGCAGTTCCCAATGGGCCCGTGAGGACTATGGCTACACCTTC
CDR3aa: CASSSQWAREDYGYTF

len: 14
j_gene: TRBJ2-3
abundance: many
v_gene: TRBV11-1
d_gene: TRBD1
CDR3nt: TGTGCCAGCAGCCCGACAGGGGGCACAGATACGCAGTATTTT
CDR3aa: CASSPTGGTDTQYF

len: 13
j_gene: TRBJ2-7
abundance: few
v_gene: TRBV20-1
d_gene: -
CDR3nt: TGCAGTGCTAGGCAACCGCTCTCCTACGAGCAGTACTTC
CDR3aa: CSARQPLSYEQYF

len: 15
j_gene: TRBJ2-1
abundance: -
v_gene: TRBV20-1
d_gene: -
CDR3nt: TGCAGTGCCGAAGGTGGGCAGGGGTCCTACAATGAGCAGTTCTTC
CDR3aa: CSAEGGQGSYNEQFF

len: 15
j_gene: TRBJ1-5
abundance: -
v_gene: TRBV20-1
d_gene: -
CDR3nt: TGCAGTGCTAGACCCGGGACACTTAGCAATCAGCCCCAGCATTTT
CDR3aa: CSARPGTLSNQPQHF